Listed below are T cell receptor beta chains from one sample, sequenced in a study of metastatic and nonmetastatic thyroid tumors. TCRdb re-called clones from the PCR reads using MiXCR. The sample comprises 53,000 or so clones, approximately 22% of which are singletons, and roughly 3.7% rests with the top ten. The material sequenced was blood. The receptors here all came from a female donor with papillary thyroid cancer or a benign thyroid nodule (not recorded which). Some clones in this sample may be carry-over from other donors' samples. Both conserved end residues are part of each CDR3. A D gene is named only where the DNA matches it firmly. A row's size may be missing; if present it is once, few, many or a size class.

v_call,d_call,j_call,clone_size,cdr3_nt,cdr3_aa
TRBV20-1,TRBD1,TRBJ2-5,NA,TGCAGTGCTAAGACAGGGGGCCTGGAGACCCAGTACTTC,CSAKTGGLETQYF
TRBV28,NA,TRBJ2-1,NA,TGTGCCAGCATCCCCCCCCCAGGGGCGGGAGAAGGTTATGAGCAGTTCTTC,CASIPPPGAGEGYEQFF
TRBV19,NA,TRBJ2-7,medium-sized,TGTGCCAGTAGTGCATCCGGGACTGGCTACGAGCAGTACTTC,CASSASGTGYEQYF
TRBV4-1,NA,TRBJ1-5,NA,TGCGCCAGCAGCCACTACAGGGAGAGCAATCAGCCCCAGCATTTT,CASSHYRESNQPQHF
TRBV4-1,TRBD1,TRBJ1-6,many,TGCGCCAGCAGCCAAAACCCCGCCGGGACAGGGCAGGCACCCCTCCACTTT,CASSQNPAGTGQAPLHF
TRBV30,NA,TRBJ2-7,NA,TGTGCCTGTAAACTTCCCTGGGGGACTCTCCTCGAGCAGTACTTC,CACKLPWGTLLEQYF
TRBV11-2,NA,TRBJ2-7,many,TGTGCCAGCAGCACCGCTAACGAGCAGTACTTC,CASSTANEQYF
TRBV6-1,NA,TRBJ2-7,NA,TGTGCCAGCATTCCGGTACAGCTCTCCTACGAGCAGTACTTC,CASIPVQLSYEQYF
TRBV7-3,TRBD2,TRBJ2-2,NA,TGTGCCAGCAGCCAGACTAGCGTGAGGGCCTGGGAGCTGTTTTTT,CASSQTSVRAWELFF
TRBV6-2/TRBV6-3,NA,TRBJ2-7,many,TGTGCCAGCAGTTACTCCCGGGACAACTCCTACGAGCAGTACTTC,CASSYSRDNSYEQYF
TRBV20-1,NA,TRBJ2-7,many,TGCAGTGCTAGAGCGGACCGTATAACCTACGAGCAGTACTTC,CSARADRITYEQYF
TRBV14,NA,TRBJ1-1,many,TGTGCCAGCAGCCACCCAGGCGTCAGGGGGAACACTGAAGCTTTCTTT,CASSHPGVRGNTEAFF
TRBV18,TRBD1,TRBJ1-4,many,TGTGCCAGCTCATCAGGACAGGGGGTTTCTAATGAAAAACTGTTTTTT,CASSSGQGVSNEKLFF
TRBV20-1,NA,TRBJ1-4,NA,TGCAGTGCTCGGGAGGGAGGGGGGTCCGAAAAACTGTTTTTT,CSAREGGGSEKLFF
TRBV5-1,TRBD2,TRBJ2-5,many,TGCGCCAGCAGAGAACTAGCGGGAGGTCAAGAGACCCAGTACTTC,CASRELAGGQETQYF
TRBV11-2,NA,TRBJ1-2,NA,TGTGCCAGCAGCTTTTATCTTTCTGGGGAATCGTATGGCTACACCTTC,CASSFYLSGESYGYTF
TRBV19,TRBD1,TRBJ1-2,many,TGTGCCAGTAGTCCACTGCGGACAGGGCTGGACTATGGCTACACCTTC,CASSPLRTGLDYGYTF
TRBV30,TRBD1,TRBJ2-1,many,TGTGCCTGGACACAGGGGGGATCCAATGAGCAGTTCTTC,CAWTQGGSNEQFF
TRBV6-1,TRBD2,TRBJ2-1,NA,TGTGCCGGCAGTGATGTAACTAGCGGGAATGATGATCAGTTCTTC,CAGSDVTSGNDDQFF
TRBV4-1,NA,TRBJ1-1,many,TGCGCCAGCAGCCCTTTTCCCCGGGGAGAAGTGAACACTGAAGCTTTCTTT,CASSPFPRGEVNTEAFF
TRBV7-9,NA,TRBJ1-2,many,TGTGCCAGCAGCTTAGAAGGGGTTGGCTACACCTTC,CASSLEGVGYTF
TRBV10-3,NA,TRBJ1-1,many,TGTGCCATCAACAACGTAGGCAGGGAACTTGAAGCTTTCTTT,CAINNVGRELEAFF
TRBV9,NA,TRBJ2-7,NA,TGTGCCAGCAGCGTAGAGTCAGGGAGGAGCCCCTACGAGCAGTACTTC,CASSVESGRSPYEQYF
TRBV6-1,NA,TRBJ2-7,NA,TGTGCCATCCACGACAATGCCTACGAGCAGTACTTC,CAIHDNAYEQYF
TRBV5-4,NA,TRBJ2-1,many,TGTGCCAGCAGCTTACTAGCTAACTCCTACAATGAGCAGTTCTTC,CASSLLANSYNEQFF
TRBV3-1,NA,TRBJ2-2,many,TGTGCCAGCAGCCTCTTTCAGAACACCGGGGAGCTGTTTTTT,CASSLFQNTGELFF
TRBV18,TRBD2,TRBJ2-3,many,TGTGCCAGCTCACCATCTAGCGGGAGAAGCACAGATACGCAGTATTTT,CASSPSSGRSTDTQYF
TRBV28,TRBD1,TRBJ2-6,NA,TGTGCCAGCAGTCTCCAACCGGGACAGGGTGGGTCTTGGGCCAACGTCCTTACTTTC,CASSLQPGQGGSWANVLTF
TRBV20-1,TRBD1,TRBJ2-7,many,TGCAGTGCTACGTCTACAGGGGACCGATTCTCCTACGAGCAGTACTTC,CSATSTGDRFSYEQYF
TRBV2,NA,TRBJ2-1,many,TGTGCCAGCAGCCACAGGGGGGGCTCCTACAATGAGCAGTTCTTC,CASSHRGGSYNEQFF
TRBV12-5,NA,TRBJ2-5,many,TGTGCTAGTGGACAAGAGACCCAGTACTTC,CASGQETQYF
TRBV6-1,TRBD1,TRBJ1-6,few,TGTGCCAGCAGTGAAGATCTGGGACAGGGGAATTCACCCCTCCACTTT,CASSEDLGQGNSPLHF
TRBV5-4,NA,TRBJ1-6,many,TGTGCCAGCCAACGGGGGCCTAGCTCCTATAATTCACCCCTCCACTTT,CASQRGPSSYNSPLHF
TRBV28,NA,TRBJ2-7,NA,TGTGCCAGCAGAGTCGGGTACCTAGCGAGGGATGACGAGCAGTACTTC,CASRVGYLARDDEQYF
TRBV12-3/TRBV12-4,NA,TRBJ2-3,many,TGTGCCAGCAGTTTCGCTAGCAGTAACACAGATACGCAGTATTTT,CASSFASSNTDTQYF
TRBV5-1,NA,TRBJ1-1,many,TGCGCCAGCAGCTATCAAGGTCCGGCCCAGAACACTGAAGCTTTCTTT,CASSYQGPAQNTEAFF
TRBV30,NA,TRBJ1-2,few,TGTGCCTGGATGACGGTCAGGCACTATGGCTACACCTTC,CAWMTVRHYGYTF
TRBV28,NA,TRBJ2-7,many,TGTGCCAGCAGTTCTGCAGGGTGGAACGAGCAGTACTTC,CASSSAGWNEQYF
TRBV2,NA,TRBJ2-2,many,TGTGTCAGCAAGGCGGGACAGAACACCGGGGAGCTGTTTTTT,CVSKAGQNTGELFF
TRBV4-1,NA,TRBJ2-3,many,TGCGCCAGCAGCCAACTAGCGATATCCACAGATACGCAGTATTTT,CASSQLAISTDTQYF
TRBV5-1,NA,TRBJ2-7,many,TGCGCCAGCAGCTCGGTTGGGCCGGGGTACGAGCAGTACTTC,CASSSVGPGYEQYF
TRBV5-1,NA,TRBJ2-7,many,TGCGCCAGCAGCTTTTCAGGGATGGCCGAGCAGTACTTC,CASSFSGMAEQYF
TRBV30,NA,TRBJ1-3,many,TGTGCCTGGAGTGCGGGACCTGAGGACACCATATATTTT,CAWSAGPEDTIYF
TRBV6-1,TRBD1,TRBJ1-1,many,TGTGCCAGCAGTACGAGACAGGGGGCGTTGAACACTGAAGCTTTCTTT,CASSTRQGALNTEAFF
TRBV20-1,TRBD2,TRBJ2-1,many,TGCAGTGCTCCTCCTAGCGGGAGGTTAAATGAGCAGTTCTTC,CSAPPSGRLNEQFF
TRBV28,TRBD1,TRBJ2-7,many,TGTGCCAGCACCCCCCCCGGGACAGGAGAGCGCGAGCAGTACTTC,CASTPPGTGEREQYF
TRBV11-3,NA,TRBJ2-7,many,TGTGCCAGCAGCTTCGGCTCGGCCGGGGAGCAGTACTTC,CASSFGSAGEQYF
TRBV10-3,TRBD1,TRBJ1-1,many,TGTGCCATCCAGTTTAAGCAGGGGGACACTGAAGCTTTCTTT,CAIQFKQGDTEAFF
TRBV6-1,TRBD2,TRBJ2-7,few,TGTGCCAGCAGGGGGGGGACTAGCGGGGTTTCCTACTATCAGTACTTC,CASRGGTSGVSYYQYF